The next 19 T cell receptor beta chains were all read from a single sample in a study of T cells of healthy individuals. TCRdb used MiXCR to reprocess the 5' RACE reads, holding one entry per CDR3 protein. The repertoire includes 90,000 to 100,000 distinct CDR3 sequences, 15% to 20% of them detected once, and roughly 6.2% sits in the top ten. The receptors were gathered from a human donor in good health.

The gene calls are TRBV28 and TRBJ2-5; 10 bases align to TRBD1. V shed 2 bases and J 5 bases; nucleotides not matched to a gene: 14. This CDR3 region has 18 residues. CDR1 and CDR2 (germline): MDHEN, SYDVKM. CDR3 sequence: CASSLERDRGESRETQYF. As DNA, the CDR3 is TGTGCCAGCAGTTTAGAGAGGGACAGGGGAGAATCAAGGGAGACCCAGTACTTC.

This clonotype was counted ten times or more. The chain uses TRBV19 and TRBJ1-4; D remains unclear. CDR1 LNHDA and CDR2 SQIVND come from the germline V gene (reference sequence). Trimming took 5 bases from V and 5 from J, leaving 18 bases between them. The CDR3 is 16 residues long. This CDR3 reads CASSSPILLTNEKLFF. DNA of the CDR3: TGTGCCAGTAGTTCGCCAATCCTACTGACGAATGAAAAACTGTTTTTT.

The chain is built from TRBV28 and TRBJ1-5, with TRBD1 as a possible D gene (5 bases). Per germline, CDR1 MDHEN and CDR2 SYDVKM. The CDR3 covers 13 residues. Trimming took 4 bases from V and 6 from J, leaving 10 bases between them. CDR3 in DNA: TGTGCCAGCAGTTCCAGGGTGGGTCAGCCCCAGCATTTT. This encodes CASSSRVGQPQHF.

The V gene is TRBV5-1, the J gene TRBJ1-5; D is ambiguous. V gave up 4 bases and J gave up 4 bases, with 9 bases separating them. The V gene's germline CDR1 is SGHRS and CDR2 YFSETQ. This CDR3 comprises 13 residues. CDR3 residues: CASSPDPNQPQHF. CDR3 bases: TGCGCCAGCAGCCCTGACCCTAATCAGCCCCAGCATTTT.

This clonotype is categorized as medium-sized. The chain is built from TRBV29-1 and TRBJ2-7; the match to TRBD1 covers 8 bases. Germline V gene data show CDR1 as SQVTM and CDR2 as ANQGSEA. Germline trimming cut 4 bases from V and 4 bases from J; bases unmatched to any gene: 0. This CDR3 has 11 amino acids. In DNA form, the CDR3 reads TGCAGCGTTGGGACAGGGTACGAGCAGTACTTC. This translates into CSVGTGYEQYF.

This clonotype has a count of ten or more. This chain uses TRBV20-1 with TRBJ2-1; TRBD2 aligns across 11 bases. Per the germline V gene, CDR1 is DFQATT and CDR2 is SNEGSKA (reference sequence). V shed 0 bases and J 9 bases; nucleotides not matched to a gene: 7. This CDR3 comprises 15 residues. CDR3 residues: CSARDLPSGGSEQFF. CDR3 sequence (DNA): TGCAGTGCTAGAGATCTGCCTAGCGGGGGGTCTGAGCAGTTCTTC.

This chain joins TRBV20-1 and TRBJ1-2; TRBD1 matches at 8 bases. CDR1 is DFQATT, CDR2 SNEGSKA, per germline (reference sequence). The CDR3 has 20 amino acids. Unmatched junction bases numbered 22, after V lost 3 bases and J lost 1 base. CDR3 sequence reads: CSASPLALEARGPGNYGYTF. The CDR3 region has the DNA TGCAGTGCTAGTCCGTTAGCTCTGGAGGCCAGGGGGCCCGGTAACTATGGCTACACCTTC.

Only a few counts were recorded for this clonotype. The rearrangement uses TRBV7-2 and TRBJ2-7; unclear D gene. V was trimmed by 5 bases and J by 0 bases, leaving 11 bases between them. Per germline, CDR1 SGHTA and CDR2 FQGNSA. This CDR3 has 14 amino acids. CDR3 in amino acids: CASSLTPSSYEQYF. CDR3 DNA sequence: TGTGCCAGCAGCCTTACCCCAAGCTCCTACGAGCAGTACTTC.

V usage is TRBV4-3 and J usage is TRBJ1-4; tentatively, D is TRBD1 (5 bases). This CDR3 is built from 15 residues. The germline V gene has CDR1 LGHNA and CDR2 YSLEER. V was pared by 4 bases and J by 4 bases, with 13 bases between. CDR3 loop: CASSPGTSFNEKLFF. As DNA, the CDR3 is TGCGCCAGCAGCCCTGGGACCTCATTTAATGAAAAACTGTTTTTT.

This clonotype was found many times. The V and J genes are TRBV4-2 and TRBJ2-3; TRBD2 agrees at 13 bases. In germline, CDR1 is LGHNA, CDR2 YNFKEQ. V lost 0 bases to trimming and J lost 8 bases; unmatched junction nucleotides: 5. CDR3 length: 16 residues. Here the CDR3 DNA reads TGTGCCAGCAGCCAAGACCTACTAGCGGGGGGGATTACGCAGTATTTT. Its translation is CASSQDLLAGGITQYF.

The rearrangement joins TRBV28 to TRBJ2-5, with 9 bases that match TRBD1. CDR3 length: 14 residues. Germline trimming cut 5 bases from V and 5 bases from J; bases unmatched to any gene: 6. Germline assignment: CDR1 MDHEN and CDR2 SYDVKM. CDR3 protein: CASSDRGGGETQYF. CDR3 DNA: TGTGCCAGCAGTGACAGGGGGGGCGGTGAGACCCAGTACTTC.

This chain joins TRBV20-1 and TRBJ2-5; D may be TRBD2 (5 bases). Per the germline V gene, CDR1 is DFQATT and CDR2 is SNEGSKA (reference sequence). The V end was cut by 5 bases, the J end by 3 bases, with 13 bases between. The CDR3 has 13 amino acids. The CDR3 DNA follows: TGCAGTGCTCCCCGCCGGGGAAAAGAGACCCAGTACTTC. This sequence encodes CSAPRRGKETQYF.

This clonotype was recorded at least ten times. The chain carries TRBV29-1 and TRBJ2-7; the D is unclear. The germline gives CDR1 SQVTM, CDR2 ANQGSEA. V gave up 5 bases and J gave up 0 bases, with 8 bases separating them. CDR3 length: 12 residues. CDR3 sequence: CSVTPVSYEQYF. Written as DNA, the CDR3 is TGCAGCGTTACGCCAGTCTCCTACGAGCAGTACTTC.

This clonotype was found a few times. The V call is TRBV20-1, the J call TRBJ2-3, with D perhaps being TRBD1 or TRBD2 (5 bases each). This CDR3 has 15 amino acids. Trimming left V 4 bases short and J 1 base short, with 15 bases between. The germline gives CDR1 DFQATT, CDR2 SNEGSKA (reference sequence). The DNA for the CDR3 is TGCAGTGCTAATGGGGTGAGGGACCGCACAGATACGCAGTATTTT. Translating gives CSANGVRDRTDTQYF.

In its sample, this clonotype was seen a few times. The chain uses TRBV3-1 and TRBJ2-5, with D perhaps matching TRBD2 (5 bases). V dropped 3 bases and J dropped 5 bases, with 13 bases sitting between them. This CDR3 region has 14 residues. Germline CDR1 LGHDT, CDR2 YNNKEL (reference sequence). The CDR3, as DNA: TGTGCCAGCAGCCAGGCCGGGATCTGGGAGACCCAGTACTTC. Amino acid sequence: CASSQAGIWETQYF.

The V gene is TRBV6-5, the J gene TRBJ1-4, with D perhaps matching TRBD1 (6 bases). The V and J ends lost 0 bases and 5 bases respectively, with 10 bases between them. This CDR3 contains 15 residues. The V gene's germline CDR1 is MNHEY and CDR2 SVGAGI. In DNA form, the CDR3 reads TGTGCCAGCAGTTACTCCAGGGGCTCGAATGAAAAACTGTTTTTT. Its translation: CASSYSRGSNEKLFF.

This clonotype was picked up many times. The chain carries TRBV7-2 and TRBJ2-7, with 8 bases matching TRBD1. CDR1 is SGHTA, CDR2 FQGNSA, per germline. V was pared by 1 base and J by 0 bases, with 2 bases of the junction left unmatched. This CDR3 is 15 amino acids long. CDR3 residues: CASSLGDRTSYEQYF. CDR3 in DNA: TGTGCCAGCAGCTTAGGGGACAGGACCTCCTACGAGCAGTACTTC.

This clonotype was picked up a small number of times. V usage is TRBV20-1 and J usage is TRBJ2-1; 8 bases agree with TRBD2. V shed 3 bases, J shed 1 base, and the junction held 5 bases outside the gene matches. Germline CDR1 is DFQATT and CDR2 is SNEGSKA (reference sequence). The CDR3 is made up of 15 amino acids. The CDR3 loop reads CSARRTSLSYNEQFF. CDR3 sequence (DNA): TGCAGTGCTAGGCGGACTAGCCTTTCCTACAATGAGCAGTTCTTC.

This clonotype was recorded many times. The chain is built from TRBV27 and TRBJ2-7; a weak D match, TRBD1 (7 bases). CDR3 size: 17 residues. CDR1 is MNHEY, CDR2 SMNVEV, per germline (reference sequence). Trimming removed 5 bases from V and 0 bases from J, with 20 bases in between. The CDR3 sequence: CASSPTRGVPSSYEQYF. In nucleotides, the CDR3 is TGTGCCAGCAGTCCCACCAGGGGGGTGCCATCCTCCTACGAGCAGTACTTC.